These 20 T cell receptor beta chains were all obtained from the same sample, sequenced in a study of Ad26.COV2.S vaccination and SARS-CoV-2 variants. Using immunoSEQ multiplex PCR, the repertoire was profiled, and TCRdb retains in-frame clones only, with some absent. The sample records roughly 380,000 clones, 80% to 90% being singletons. The treatment is: around 19 received Ad26.COV2.S at low or high dose, single or two shots; several received placebo; per-sample allocation not given. The investigators took samples on day 63 after the first vaccine or placebo injection. The specimen comprised peripheral blood, sampled in a trial of Ad26.COV2.S vaccine versus placebo. The origin of the receptors is a person aged 18-65 years who received the Ad26.COV2.S COVID-19 vaccine or a placebo.

The CDR3 DNA reads TGCGCCAGCAGCCAGGGGACGGTTCGGGGCGGGGAGCTGTTTTTT. It translates to CASSQGTVRGGELFF. The chain has TRBV4-3 and TRBJ2-2, with D possibly being TRBD1 or TRBD2 (5 bases each). CDR1 LGHNA and CDR2 YSLEER come from the germline V gene. The CDR3 is 15 amino acids. Deletions cut 3 bases from V and 7 bases from J, with 15 bases between.

The rearrangement links TRBV7-2 to TRBJ2-5; maybe TRBD2 (6 bases). Germline V CDR1 and CDR2: SGHTA, FQGNSA. The CDR3 is 14 amino acids. V shed 5 bases and J shed 1 base, with 11 bases lying between them. The CDR3 nucleotides read TGTGCCAGCAGCCCTCGGGACTTCCAAGAGACCCAGTACTTC. Its protein product is CASSPRDFQETQYF.

This clone was detected a few times. The chain recombines TRBV3-1 (or the pseudogene TRBV3-2) with TRBJ2-7, with D perhaps matching TRBD2 (5 bases). The CDR3 is 14 amino acids. Deletions cut 1 base from V and 0 bases from J, with 7 bases between. Germline loops: CDR1 LGHDT, CDR2 YNNKEL (reference sequence). The CDR3 sequence: CASSQGRASYEQYF. The CDR3 nucleotides read TGTGCCAGCAGCCAAGGGCGGGCCTCCTACGAGCAGTACTTC.

V gene TRBV5-1 combines with J gene TRBJ2-5; 12 bases agree with TRBD1. J was trimmed by 5 bases and V by 3 bases; bases with no gene match: 8. Germline V gene sequence: CDR1 SGHRS, CDR2 YFSETQ. This CDR3 contains 16 residues. CDR3 amino acids: CASSWGTGGTLETQYF. For the CDR3, the DNA is TGCGCCAGCAGCTGGGGGACAGGGGGCACGTTGGAGACCCAGTACTTC.

The CDR3, as DNA: TGTGCCAGCAGCATGGGACTCCAATGGGGAGAGACCCAGTACTTC. This sequence encodes CASSMGLQWGETQYF. This chain links TRBV7-3 with TRBJ2-5, with a tentative D call TRBD2 (6 bases). There are 15 residues in the CDR3. Germline V lookup: CDR1 SGHTA, CDR2 FQGTGA. The V gene lost 5 bases and the J gene lost 4 bases, with 17 bases spanning the gap.

V gene TRBV7-3 combines with J gene TRBJ2-3, with D uncertain. The CDR3 runs 16 residues. The germline CDR1 and CDR2 sequences are SGHTA and FQGTGA. V was cut by 2 bases and J by 0 bases, with 12 bases left in between. The CDR3 sequence: CASSLWASSSTDTQYF. The CDR3 region has the DNA TGTGCCAGCAGCTTATGGGCTTCCTCTAGCACAGATACGCAGTATTTT.

The chain combines TRBV3-1 (or the pseudogene TRBV3-2) with TRBJ1-3, with D uncertain. Germline V gene sequence: CDR1 LGHDT, CDR2 YNNKEL (reference sequence). This CDR3 is 14 amino acids long. The V gene lost 0 bases and the J gene lost 0 bases, with 3 bases spanning the gap. CDR3 DNA sequence: TGTGCCAGCAGCCAAGACAGCTCTGGAAACACCATATATTTT. This gives the protein CASSQDSSGNTIYF.

The chain recombines TRBV2 with TRBJ2-4; D uncertain. With 2 bases removed from V and 10 bases from J, the gap between germline ends came to 9 bases. CDR1 and CDR2 from the germline V gene are SNHLY and FYNNEI. The CDR3 loop spans 12 amino acids. In DNA form, the CDR3 reads TGTGCCAGCAGTGAAAGCGTGGGGATTCAGTACTTC. This encodes CASSESVGIQYF.

The CDR3 here is CASSRLGSEAFF. CDR3 in DNA: TGTGCCAGCAGCCGCCTGGGGTCTGAAGCTTTCTTT. The chain employs TRBV27 and TRBJ1-1; D ambiguous. With 6 bases removed from V and 6 bases from J, the gap between germline ends came to 11 bases. The CDR3 contains 12 residues. Germline V gene lookup returns CDR1 MNHEY and CDR2 SMNVEV (reference sequence).

This chain joins TRBV30 and TRBJ2-7; 11 bases align to TRBD2. Germline V gene lookup returns CDR1 GTSNPN and CDR2 SVGIG (reference sequence). Trimming took 2 bases from V and 7 from J; bases not matched to a gene: 10. CDR3 length equals 15 residues. The CDR3 region is CAWSTASGGLREQYF. The CDR3 DNA follows: TGTGCCTGGAGTACGGCTAGCGGGGGGTTGAGGGAGCAGTACTTC.

The rearrangement joins TRBV3-1 (or the pseudogene TRBV3-2) to TRBJ2-7, with 9 nucleotides matching TRBD2. Germline V lookup: CDR1 LGHDT, CDR2 YNNKEL (reference sequence). V lost 0 bases and J lost 2; bases outside the gene matches: 2. This CDR3 is built from 15 residues. Here the CDR3 reads CASSQEVAGAYEQYF. The CDR3 DNA sequence: TGTGCCAGCAGCCAAGAAGTAGCGGGAGCCTACGAGCAGTACTTC.

CDR3 in DNA: TGTGCCAGCAGCCAAGACTTAGCGGGGGGCGGCAAAAACATTCAGTACTTC. Its translation: CASSQDLAGGGKNIQYF. The V and J genes are TRBV3-1 (or the pseudogene TRBV3-2) and TRBJ2-4; 10 bases match TRBD2. V dropped 0 bases and J dropped 3; count of bases not matched to a gene: 5. This CDR3 is 17 amino acids long. CDR1 LGHDT and CDR2 YNNKEL come from the germline V gene (reference sequence).

The count of this clone is one. The chain is built from TRBV27 and TRBJ2-7; a weak D match, TRBD2 (5 bases). Deletions cut 6 bases from V and 4 bases from J, with 10 bases between. Germline V gene lookup returns CDR1 MNHEY and CDR2 SMNVEV (reference sequence). The CDR3 is 12 residues long. This chain's CDR3 is CASRDFYYEQYF. CDR3 DNA sequence: TGTGCCAGCAGGGACTTTTATTACGAGCAGTACTTC.

The chain carries TRBV28 and TRBJ2-7; the match to TRBD2 covers 9 bases. The germline gives CDR1 MDHEN, CDR2 SYDVKM. The trim removed 7 bases at V and 6 bases at J, leaving 22 bases unmatched. This CDR3 has 18 residues. CDR3 bases: TGTGCCAGCATACTTACCGGGACTAGCAAGAGGGGTCTCCGCGAGCAGTACTTC. Translating it yields CASILTGTSKRGLREQYF.

This clone was seen just once. The rearrangement joins TRBV3-1 (or the pseudogene TRBV3-2) to TRBJ2-2; 7 nucleotides match TRBD1. The CDR3 runs to 16 residues. From germline, CDR1 is LGHDT and CDR2 YNNKEL (reference sequence). V gave up 4 bases and J gave up 6 bases; unmatched junction bases: 11. CDR3 in DNA: TGTGCCAGCAGCCTTGGACCGGGACAGCCCGCCGGGGAGCTGTTTTTT. Protein sequence: CASSLGPGQPAGELFF.

The V call is TRBV7-2, the J call TRBJ2-7; 10 bases map to TRBD2. CDR1 is SGHTA, CDR2 FQGNSA, per germline. With 4 bases clipped from V and 0 bases from J, the junction kept 6 bases outside the gene matches. The CDR3 is 16 residues long. CDR3 sequence reads: CASSSGLAASSYEQYF. DNA of the CDR3: TGTGCCAGCAGCTCAGGACTAGCGGCCAGCTCCTACGAGCAGTACTTC.

This chain joins TRBV4-2 and TRBJ2-1, with TRBD2 matching 11 bases. CDR3 length: 17 residues. The J segment lost 3 bases and the V segment lost 2 bases, leaving 6 bases of the junction unmatched. Germline V gene lookup returns CDR1 LGHNA and CDR2 YNFKEQ. CDR3 loop: CASSQIKTSGGYNEQFF. CDR3 nucleotide sequence: TGTGCCAGCAGCCAAATAAAAACTAGCGGGGGCTACAATGAGCAGTTCTTC.

The chain carries TRBV5-1 and TRBJ2-2, with 12 bases aligning to TRBD2. Trimming cost V 2 bases and J 1 base; bases outside gene matches: 15. Germline CDR1 is SGHRS and CDR2 is YFSETQ. This CDR3 spans 21 amino acids. The CDR3 region has the DNA TGCGCCAGCAGCTTTCTCTCCCCCCTACTAGCGGGGGGACTGAACACCGGGGAGCTGTTTTTT. Amino acids: CASSFLSPLLAGGLNTGELFF.

V and J are TRBV9 and TRBJ1-1; tentatively, D is TRBD1 (6 bases). Germline V gene lookup returns CDR1 SGDLS and CDR2 YYNGEE. The ends were cut back, 0 bases at V and 10 bases at J, with 16 bases in the middle. CDR3 size: 14 residues. The CDR3 DNA is TGTGCCAGCAGCGTAGGGGTACAGGGAAGCTCAGCTTTCTTT. Translating gives CASSVGVQGSSAFF. The variable domain in full, with the rest retrieved from reference TRBV9 and TRBJ1-1, is DSGVTQTPKHLITATGQRVTLRCSPRSGDLSVYWYQQSLDQGLQFLIQYYNGEERAKGNILERFSAQQFPDLHSELNLSSLELGDSALYFCASSVGVQGSSAFFGQGTRLTVV.

The J gene is TRBJ2-3, the V gene TRBV2; no firm D call. CDR1 is SNHLY, CDR2 FYNNEI, per germline. There are 12 residues in the CDR3. V gave up 7 bases and J gave up 0 bases, with 5 bases separating them. CDR3 bases: TGTGCCAGCAAGGGCAGCACAGATACGCAGTATTTT. Amino acids: CASKGSTDTQYF.